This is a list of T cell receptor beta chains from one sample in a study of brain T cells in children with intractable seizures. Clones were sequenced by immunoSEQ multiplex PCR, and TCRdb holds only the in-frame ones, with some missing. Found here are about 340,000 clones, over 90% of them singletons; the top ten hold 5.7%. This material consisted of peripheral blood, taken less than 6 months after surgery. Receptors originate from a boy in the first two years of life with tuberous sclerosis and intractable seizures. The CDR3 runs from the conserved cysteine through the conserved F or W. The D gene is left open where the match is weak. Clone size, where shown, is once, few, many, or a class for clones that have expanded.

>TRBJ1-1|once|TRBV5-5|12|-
TGTGCCAGCAGCTTGGGGCGGTCAGGGACACTGTTT
CASSLGRSGTLF
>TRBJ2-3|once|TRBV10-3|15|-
TGTGCCATCAGCCTAGGGGGTTTACTCACAGATACGCAGTATTTT
CAISLGGLLTDTQYF
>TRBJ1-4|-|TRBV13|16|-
TGTGCCAGCAGCCAAGCCCAAGGGGGGGGGAATGAAAAACTGTTTTTT
CASSQAQGGGNEKLFF
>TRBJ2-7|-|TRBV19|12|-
TGTGCCAGTAGTGACATCTCCTACGAGCAGTACTTC
CASSDISYEQYF
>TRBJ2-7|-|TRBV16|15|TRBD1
TGTGCCAGCAGCACCAATCGAGGGACAGACTACGAGCAGTACTTC
CASSTNRGTDYEQYF
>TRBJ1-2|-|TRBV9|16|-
TGTGCCAGCAGCTCACTCGGTGGGGGCAGGAACTATGGCTACACCTTC
CASSSLGGGRNYGYTF
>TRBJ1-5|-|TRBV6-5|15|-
TGTGCCACCTTAAACCGGGACAATAGCAATCAGCCCCAGCATTTT
CATLNRDNSNQPQHF
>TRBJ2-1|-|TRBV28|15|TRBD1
TGTGCCAGCAGTACACCCGGGACAGGGAACAATGAGCAGTTCTTC
CASSTPGTGNNEQFF
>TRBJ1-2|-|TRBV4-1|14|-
TGCGCCAGCAGCCAAGACATTGAAAACTATGGCTACACCTTC
CASSQDIENYGYTF
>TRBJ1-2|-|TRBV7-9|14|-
TGTGCCAGCAGCTTAATTGAGGGTTGGAATGGCTACACCTTC
CASSLIEGWNGYTF
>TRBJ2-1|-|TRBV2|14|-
TGTGCCAGCAGCCCCGACGGAGTCGGGAATGAGCAGTTCTTC
CASSPDGVGNEQFF
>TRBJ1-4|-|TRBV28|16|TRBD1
TGTGCCAGCAGCTCCGGGACAGGGGCTACTAATGAAAAACTGTTTTTT
CASSSGTGATNEKLFF
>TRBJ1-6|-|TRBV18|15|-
TGTGCCAGCTCACCGGTAGGGTCCAATAATTCACCCCTCCACTTT
CASSPVGSNNSPLHF
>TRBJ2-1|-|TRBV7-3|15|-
TGTGCCAGCAGCTTAACCCCGAGCGGCTACAATGAGCAGTTCTTC
CASSLTPSGYNEQFF
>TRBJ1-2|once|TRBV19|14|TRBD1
TGTGCCAGTGATCTAGGGACAGGGGCCTATGGCTACACCTTC
CASDLGTGAYGYTF
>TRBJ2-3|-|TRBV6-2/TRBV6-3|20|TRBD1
TGTGCCAGCAGTTCTCTCCAACGCCCAGACAGGGCCGACCGCACAGATACGCAGTATTTT
CASSSLQRPDRADRTDTQYF
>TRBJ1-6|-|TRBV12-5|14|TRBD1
TGTGCTAGTGGTTTGACAGGGGGCAATTCACCCCTCCACTTT
CASGLTGGNSPLHF
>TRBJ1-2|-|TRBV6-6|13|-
TGTGCCAGCAGTTACAGTGAGTTGAACGGCTACACCTTC
CASSYSELNGYTF
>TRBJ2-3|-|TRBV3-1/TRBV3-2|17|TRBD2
TGTGCCAGCAGCCAAGATCCTAGCGGGAAAAACACAGATACGCAGTATTTT
CASSQDPSGKNTDTQYF
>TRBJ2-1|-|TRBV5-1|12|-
TGCGCCAGCAGCTTGAGTAGGAATGAGCAGTTCTTC
CASSLSRNEQFF
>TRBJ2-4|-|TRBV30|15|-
TGTGCCTGGAGTTCCGGGGGATTAGCCAAAAACATTCAGTACTTC
CAWSSGGLAKNIQYF
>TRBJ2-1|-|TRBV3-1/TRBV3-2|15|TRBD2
TGTGCCAGCAGCCAAATCGGTGGGGGGGGCAATGAGCAGTTCTTC
CASSQIGGGGNEQFF
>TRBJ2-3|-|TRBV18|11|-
TGTGCCAGCTCACCAGTAGATACGCAGTATTTT
CASSPVDTQYF
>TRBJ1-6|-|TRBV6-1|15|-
TGTGCCAGCAGTGAATTGGGTAGGGGTGGGTCACCCCTCCACTTT
CASSELGRGGSPLHF
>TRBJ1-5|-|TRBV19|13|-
TGTGCCAGTAGTATTGGGGGAGATCAGCCCCAGCATTTT
CASSIGGDQPQHF
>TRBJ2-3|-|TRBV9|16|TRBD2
TGTGCCAGCAGCGTAGGACTAGCGGAGGCCACAGATACGCAGTATTTT
CASSVGLAEATDTQYF
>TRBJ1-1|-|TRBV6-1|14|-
TGTGCCAGCAGTGAAAGGGTAGTTGACACTGAAGCTTTCTTT
CASSERVVDTEAFF
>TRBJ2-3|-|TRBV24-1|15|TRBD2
TGTGCCACCAGTGCCACCCTGGACGGGAGGGATACGCAGTATTTT
CATSATLDGRDTQYF
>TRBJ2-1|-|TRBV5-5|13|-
TGTGCCAGCAGCTTGGCCGTAGGCAATGAGCAGTTCTTC
CASSLAVGNEQFF
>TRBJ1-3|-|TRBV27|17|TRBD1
TGTGCCAGCAGTTATTATTCCGGGACAGACTCTGGAAACACCATATATTTT
CASSYYSGTDSGNTIYF
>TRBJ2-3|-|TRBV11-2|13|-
TGTGCCAGCAGCTCGCTTACTAGCTCGGCGCAGTATTTT
CASSSLTSSAQYF
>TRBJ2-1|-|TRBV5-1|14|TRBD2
TGCGCCAGCAGCTTAACTAGCGGGAGAAATGAGCAGTTCTTC
CASSLTSGRNEQFF
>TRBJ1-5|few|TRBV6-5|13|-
TGTGCCAGCAGAGGGAGCGATTGGCAGCCCCAGCATTTT
CASRGSDWQPQHF
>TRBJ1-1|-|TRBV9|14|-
TGTGCCAGCAGCGTATATCTGGAGGACACTGAAGCTTTCTTT
CASSVYLEDTEAFF
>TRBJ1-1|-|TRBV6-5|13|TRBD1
TGTGCCAGTGCGACAGGGTTGAACACTGAAGCTTTCTTT
CASATGLNTEAFF
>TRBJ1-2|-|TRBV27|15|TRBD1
TGTGCCAGCAGTTTAAGGGGGTCAGGGGGCCATGGCTACACCTTC
CASSLRGSGGHGYTF
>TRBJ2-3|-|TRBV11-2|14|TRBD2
TGTGCCAGCAGCCACTGGCGGGGGGGAGATACGCAGTATTTT
CASSHWRGGDTQYF
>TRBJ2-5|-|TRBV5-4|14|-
TGTGCCAGCAGCCCTCTAGGACTTCAAGAGACCCAGTACTTC
CASSPLGLQETQYF
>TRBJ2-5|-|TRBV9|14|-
TGTGCCAGCAGCGTAGTCGACAGCCAAGAGACCCAGTACTTC
CASSVVDSQETQYF
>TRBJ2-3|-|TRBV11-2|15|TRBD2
TGTGCCAGCAGCCAAACGGGAGGACGCACAGATACGCAGTATTTT
CASSQTGGRTDTQYF
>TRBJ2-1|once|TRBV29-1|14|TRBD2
TGCAGCGTTGAAGCTAGCGGGAGAATCTATGAGCAGTTCTTC
CSVEASGRIYEQFF
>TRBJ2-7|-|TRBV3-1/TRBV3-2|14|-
TGTGCCAGCAGCCAACAAGTGCAGGACTACGAGCAGTACTTC
CASSQQVQDYEQYF
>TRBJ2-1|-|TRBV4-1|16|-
TGCGCCAGCAGCCAAGATAAGGGTAGGCCCTACAATGAGCAGTTCTTC
CASSQDKGRPYNEQFF
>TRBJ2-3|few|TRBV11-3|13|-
TGTGCCAGCAGCTTAGAAGACGGGGATACGCAGTATTTT
CASSLEDGDTQYF
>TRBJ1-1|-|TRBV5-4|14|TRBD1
TGTGCCAGCAGCTTTTACAGGGGGGTTACTGAAGCTTTCTTT
CASSFYRGVTEAFF
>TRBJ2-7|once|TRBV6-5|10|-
TGTGCCAGCAGGTGGGACGAGCAGTACTTC
CASRWDEQYF
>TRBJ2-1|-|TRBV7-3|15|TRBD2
TGTGCCAGCAGCCCGACTAGCGGGGCTTACAATGAGCAGTTCTTC
CASSPTSGAYNEQFF
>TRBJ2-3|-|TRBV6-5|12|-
TGTGCTACGGGGAGGGGGCTGGATACGCAGTATTTT
CATGRGLDTQYF
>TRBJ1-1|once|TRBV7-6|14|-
TGTGCCAGCGCTAGAGGGCACTCGAACACTGAAGCTTTCTTT
CASARGHSNTEAFF
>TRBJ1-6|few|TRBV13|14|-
TGTGCCAGCAGCTTAGGGGCGGAGGGTTCACCCCTCCACTTT
CASSLGAEGSPLHF
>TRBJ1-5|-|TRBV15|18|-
TGTGCCACCAGCAGAGATATGGAAAACGACAGAAAAAATCAGCCCCAGCATTTT
CATSRDMENDRKNQPQHF
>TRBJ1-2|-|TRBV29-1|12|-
TGCAGCGTTGGGGGGGGACGGTATGGCTACACCTTC
CSVGGGRYGYTF
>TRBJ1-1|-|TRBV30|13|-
TGTGCCTGGAGTAGCCAAGTGAACACTGAAGCTTTCTTT
CAWSSQVNTEAFF
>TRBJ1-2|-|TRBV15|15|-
TGTGCCACCAGCTCCCTCGAGAGGCAAAACTATGGCTACACCTTC
CATSSLERQNYGYTF
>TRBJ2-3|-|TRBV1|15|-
TGCACCAGCAGCCAAGATCCCCTAGTATTGTATACGCAGTATTTT
CTSSQDPLVLYTQYF
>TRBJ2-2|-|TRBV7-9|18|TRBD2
TGTGCCAGCAGCCGAGGACTAGCGGGGGTTAGGATTACCGGGGAGCTGTTTTTT
CASSRGLAGVRITGELFF
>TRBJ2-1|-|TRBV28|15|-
TGTGCCAGCGGACAGTTCCGACGAAAAAAGGATGAGCAGTTCTTC
CASGQFRRKKDEQFF
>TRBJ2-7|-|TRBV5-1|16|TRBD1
TGCGCCAGCAGCCCCGGAGACATCGGACAGGTCGTCGTGCAGTACTTC
CASSPGDIGQVVVQYF
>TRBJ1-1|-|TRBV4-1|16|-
TGCGCCAGCAGCCCCCCTAGTGGGATTATGAACACTGAAGCTTTCTTT
CASSPPSGIMNTEAFF